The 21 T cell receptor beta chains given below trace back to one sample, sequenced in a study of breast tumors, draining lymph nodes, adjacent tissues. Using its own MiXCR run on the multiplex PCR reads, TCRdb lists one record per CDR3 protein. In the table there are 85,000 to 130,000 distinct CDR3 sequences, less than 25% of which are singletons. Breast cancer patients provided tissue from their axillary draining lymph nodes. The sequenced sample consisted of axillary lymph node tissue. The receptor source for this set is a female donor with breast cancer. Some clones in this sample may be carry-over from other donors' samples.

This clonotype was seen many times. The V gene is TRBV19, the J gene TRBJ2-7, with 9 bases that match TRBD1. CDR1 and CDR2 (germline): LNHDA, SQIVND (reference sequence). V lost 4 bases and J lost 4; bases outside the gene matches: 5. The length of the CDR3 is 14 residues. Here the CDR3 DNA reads TGTGCCAGTAGTAATCTGGGACAGGGTTACGAGCAGTACTTC. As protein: CASSNLGQGYEQYF.

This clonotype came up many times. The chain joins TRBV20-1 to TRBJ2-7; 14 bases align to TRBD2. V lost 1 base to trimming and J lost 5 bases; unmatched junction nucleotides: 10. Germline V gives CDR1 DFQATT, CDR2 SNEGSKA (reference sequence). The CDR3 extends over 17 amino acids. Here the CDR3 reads CSARGTSGRFFLHEQYF. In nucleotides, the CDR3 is TGCAGTGCTAGAGGGACTAGCGGGAGGTTTTTTCTCCACGAGCAGTACTTC.

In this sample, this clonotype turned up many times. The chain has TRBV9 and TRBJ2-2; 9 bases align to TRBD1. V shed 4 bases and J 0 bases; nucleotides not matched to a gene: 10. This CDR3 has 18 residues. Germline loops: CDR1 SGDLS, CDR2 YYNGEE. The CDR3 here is CASSPVLGQGTNTGELFF. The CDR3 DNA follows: TGTGCCAGCAGCCCTGTTTTAGGACAGGGGACGAACACCGGGGAGCTGTTTTTT.

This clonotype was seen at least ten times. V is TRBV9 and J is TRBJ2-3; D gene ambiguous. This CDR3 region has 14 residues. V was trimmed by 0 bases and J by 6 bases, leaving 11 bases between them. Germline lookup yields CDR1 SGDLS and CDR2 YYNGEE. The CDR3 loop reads CASSVVELGDTQYF. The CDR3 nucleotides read TGTGCCAGCAGCGTAGTTGAGTTGGGCGATACGCAGTATTTT.

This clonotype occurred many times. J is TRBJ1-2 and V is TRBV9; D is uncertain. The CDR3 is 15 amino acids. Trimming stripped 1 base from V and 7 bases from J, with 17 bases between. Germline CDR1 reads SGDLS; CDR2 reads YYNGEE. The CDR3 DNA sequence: TGTGCCAGCAGCGTACTAGAGCGGGTTGTAGGTGGCTACACCTTC. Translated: CASSVLERVVGGYTF.

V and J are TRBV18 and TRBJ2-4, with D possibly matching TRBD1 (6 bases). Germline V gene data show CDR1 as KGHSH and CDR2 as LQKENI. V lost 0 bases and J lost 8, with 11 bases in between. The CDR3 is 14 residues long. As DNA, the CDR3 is TGTGCCAGCTCACCACCGGGACAAGGGGACATTCAGTACTTC. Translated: CASSPPGQGDIQYF.

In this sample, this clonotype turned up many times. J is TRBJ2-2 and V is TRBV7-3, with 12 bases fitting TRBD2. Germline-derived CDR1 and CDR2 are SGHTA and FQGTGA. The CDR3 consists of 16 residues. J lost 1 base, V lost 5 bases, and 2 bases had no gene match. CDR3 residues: CASSPLAGGNTGELFF. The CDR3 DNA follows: TGTGCCAGCAGCCCACTAGCGGGAGGGAACACCGGGGAGCTGTTTTTT.

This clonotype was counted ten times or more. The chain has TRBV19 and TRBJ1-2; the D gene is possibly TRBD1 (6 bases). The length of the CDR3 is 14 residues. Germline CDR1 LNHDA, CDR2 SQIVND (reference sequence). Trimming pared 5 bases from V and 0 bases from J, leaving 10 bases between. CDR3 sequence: CASSPDRANYGYTF. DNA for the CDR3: TGTGCCAGTAGTCCGGACAGAGCTAACTATGGCTACACCTTC.

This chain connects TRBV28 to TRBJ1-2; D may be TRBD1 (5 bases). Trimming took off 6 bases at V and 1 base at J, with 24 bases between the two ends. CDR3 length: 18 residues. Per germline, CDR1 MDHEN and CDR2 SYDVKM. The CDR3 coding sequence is TGTGCCAGCAGCGGGGGGTGGATTGGACCCAGGGTTAACTATGGCTACACCTTC. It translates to CASSGGWIGPRVNYGYTF.

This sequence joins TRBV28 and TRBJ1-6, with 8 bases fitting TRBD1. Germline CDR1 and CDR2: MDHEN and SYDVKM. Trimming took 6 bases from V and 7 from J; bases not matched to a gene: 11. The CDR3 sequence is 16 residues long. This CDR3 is CASRKRTGRSNSPLHF. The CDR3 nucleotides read TGTGCCAGCAGGAAGAGGACAGGGCGATCCAATTCACCCCTCCACTTT.

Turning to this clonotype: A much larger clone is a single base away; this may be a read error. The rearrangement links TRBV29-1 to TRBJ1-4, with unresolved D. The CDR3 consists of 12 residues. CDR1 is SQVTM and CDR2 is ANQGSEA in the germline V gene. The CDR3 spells CGVGRVGEKLFF. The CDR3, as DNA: TGCGGCGTTGGGCGGGTTGGTGAAAAACTGTTTTTT.

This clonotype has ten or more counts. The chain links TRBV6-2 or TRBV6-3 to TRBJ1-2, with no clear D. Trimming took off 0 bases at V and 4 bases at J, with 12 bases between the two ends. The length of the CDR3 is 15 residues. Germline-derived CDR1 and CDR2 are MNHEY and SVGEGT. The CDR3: CASSYSGRSSYGYTF. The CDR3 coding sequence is TGTGCCAGCAGTTACTCCGGCCGATCAAGCTATGGCTACACCTTC.

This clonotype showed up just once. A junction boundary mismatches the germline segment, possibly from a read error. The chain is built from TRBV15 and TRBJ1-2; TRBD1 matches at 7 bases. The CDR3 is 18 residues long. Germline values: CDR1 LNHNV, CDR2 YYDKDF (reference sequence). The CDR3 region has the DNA TGTGCCGCCAGCAGTATGACAGGGTATGCAGTCGGGACTATGAGCTACACCTTC. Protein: CAASSMTGYAVGTMSYTF.

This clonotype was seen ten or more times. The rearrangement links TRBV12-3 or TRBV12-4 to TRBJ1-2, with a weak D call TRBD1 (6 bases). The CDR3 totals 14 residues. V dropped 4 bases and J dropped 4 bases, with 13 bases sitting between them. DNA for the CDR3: TGTGCCAGCAGTTCTACCCGGACAGTCTATGGCTACACCTTC. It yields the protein CASSSTRTVYGYTF.

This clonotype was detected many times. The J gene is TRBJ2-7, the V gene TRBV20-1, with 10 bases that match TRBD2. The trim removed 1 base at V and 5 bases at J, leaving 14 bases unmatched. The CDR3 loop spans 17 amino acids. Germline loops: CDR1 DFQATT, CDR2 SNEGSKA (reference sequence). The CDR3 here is CSARGSGRADKRHEQYF. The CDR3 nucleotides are TGCAGTGCTAGAGGGAGCGGGAGGGCCGATAAGCGCCACGAGCAGTACTTC.

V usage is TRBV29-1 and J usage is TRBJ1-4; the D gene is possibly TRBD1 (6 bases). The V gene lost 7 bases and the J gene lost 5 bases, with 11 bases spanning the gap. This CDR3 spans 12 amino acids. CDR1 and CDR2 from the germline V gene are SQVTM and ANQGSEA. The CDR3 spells CSARTANEKLFF. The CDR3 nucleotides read TGCAGCGCCCGGACAGCGAATGAAAAACTGTTTTTT.

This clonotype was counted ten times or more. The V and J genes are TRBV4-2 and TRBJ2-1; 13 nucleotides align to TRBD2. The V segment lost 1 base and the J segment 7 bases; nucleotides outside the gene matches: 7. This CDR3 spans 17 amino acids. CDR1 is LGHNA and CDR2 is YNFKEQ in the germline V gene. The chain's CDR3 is CASSQVSGLAGENEQFF. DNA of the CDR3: TGTGCCAGCAGCCAAGTTTCCGGACTAGCGGGGGAAAATGAGCAGTTCTTC.

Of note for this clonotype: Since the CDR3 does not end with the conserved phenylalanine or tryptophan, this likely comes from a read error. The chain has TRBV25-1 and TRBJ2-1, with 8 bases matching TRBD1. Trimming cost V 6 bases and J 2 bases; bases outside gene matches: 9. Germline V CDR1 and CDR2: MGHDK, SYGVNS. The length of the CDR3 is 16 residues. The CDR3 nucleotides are TGTGCCAGCAGCCAAGAAGGACAGGGCCCCTACAATGAGCAGTTCCTC. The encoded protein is CASSQEGQGPYNEQFL.

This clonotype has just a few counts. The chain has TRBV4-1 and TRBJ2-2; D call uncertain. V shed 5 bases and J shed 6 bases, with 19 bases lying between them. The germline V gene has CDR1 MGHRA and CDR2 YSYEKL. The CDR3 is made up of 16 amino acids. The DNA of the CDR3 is TGCGCCAGCAGCTACCCCAAGGATCGTCTTTCCGGGGAGCTGTTTTTT. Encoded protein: CASSYPKDRLSGELFF.

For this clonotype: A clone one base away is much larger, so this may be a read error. CDR3 protein: CASRADRVLCNEQFF. The DNA of the CDR3 is TGTGCCAGCAGGGCTGACAGGGTTCTCTGCAATGAGCAGTTCTTC. The rearrangement links TRBV12-3 or TRBV12-4 to TRBJ2-1; TRBD1 agrees at 7 bases. This CDR3 comprises 15 residues. V lost 6 bases to trimming and J lost 6 bases; unmatched junction nucleotides: 11.

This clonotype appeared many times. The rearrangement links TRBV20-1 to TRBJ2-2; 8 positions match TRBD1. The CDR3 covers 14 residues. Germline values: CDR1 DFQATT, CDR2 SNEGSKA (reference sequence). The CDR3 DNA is TGCAGCGCAAAATTGACAGGGGTTGGCGGGGAGCTGTTTTTT. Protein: CSAKLTGVGGELFF.